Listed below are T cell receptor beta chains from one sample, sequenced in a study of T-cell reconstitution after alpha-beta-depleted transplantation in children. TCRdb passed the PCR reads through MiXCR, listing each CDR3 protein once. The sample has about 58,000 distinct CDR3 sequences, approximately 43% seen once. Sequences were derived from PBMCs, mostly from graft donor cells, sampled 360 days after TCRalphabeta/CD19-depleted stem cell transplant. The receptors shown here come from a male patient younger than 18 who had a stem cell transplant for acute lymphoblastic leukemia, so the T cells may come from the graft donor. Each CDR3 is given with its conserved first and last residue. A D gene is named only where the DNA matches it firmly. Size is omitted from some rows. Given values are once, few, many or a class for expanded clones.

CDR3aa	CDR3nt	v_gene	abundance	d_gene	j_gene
CASRRDRGRADTQYF	TGTGCCAGCAGACGTGACAGGGGGCGCGCAGATACGCAGTATTTT	TRBV12-3/TRBV12-4	.	TRBD1	TRBJ2-3
CASTSGPTDTQYF	TGCGCCAGCACGTCGGGCCCGACAGATACGCAGTATTTT	TRBV10-2	many	.	TRBJ2-3
CSAEPTTGANVLTF	TGCAGTGCTGAACCGACAACTGGGGCCAACGTCCTGACTTTC	TRBV20-1	few	.	TRBJ2-6
CATSRDQTDRTDTQYF	TGTGCCACCAGCAGAGATCAGACGGACCGCACAGATACGCAGTATTTT	TRBV15	.	.	TRBJ2-3
CASSPTGPSNQPQHF	TGTGCCAGCAGTCCGACGGGACCTAGCAATCAGCCCCAGCATTTT	TRBV12-3/TRBV12-4	once	.	TRBJ1-5
CATNLGQNTGELFF	TGTGCCACCAACCTAGGACAGAACACCGGGGAGCTGTTTTTT	TRBV6-2/TRBV6-3	.	.	TRBJ2-2
CASSRKAGTGELFF	TGTGCCAGCAGCAGAAAAGCGGGCACCGGGGAGCTGTTTTTT	TRBV7-2	few	.	TRBJ2-2
CASRRFGTSAYEQYF	TGTGCCAGCAGGCGCTTCGGGACTAGTGCTTACGAGCAGTACTTC	TRBV12-3/TRBV12-4	few	TRBD2	TRBJ2-7
CASSLGQGVGYTF	TGCGCCAGCAGCCTTGGACAGGGGGTTGGCTACACCTTC	TRBV5-1	once	TRBD1	TRBJ1-2
CASSLERVTQYF	TGCGCCAGCAGCTTGGAAAGGGTAACGCAGTATTTT	TRBV5-1	few	.	TRBJ2-3
CASSLPWGGSGELFF	TGTGCCAGCAGCCTCCCGTGGGGGGGCTCAGGGGAGCTGTTTTTT	TRBV12-3/TRBV12-4	once	.	TRBJ2-2
CSARDGTGSNQPQHF	TGCAGTGCTAGAGATGGGACAGGATCCAATCAGCCCCAGCATTTT	TRBV20-1	.	TRBD1	TRBJ1-5
CSVTGRFYTEAFF	TGCAGCGTTACGGGACGATTTTACACTGAAGCTTTCTTT	TRBV29-1	.	.	TRBJ1-1
CASSLPGSSYNEQFF	TGTGCCAGCAGTTTGCCAGGGAGCTCCTACAATGAGCAGTTCTTC	TRBV28	.	.	TRBJ2-1
CSASLTSGRAVDTQYF	TGCAGTGCTAGCCTGACTAGCGGGAGGGCCGTAGATACGCAGTATTTT	TRBV20-1	.	TRBD2	TRBJ2-3
CASSVEAHLETQYF	TGTGCCAGCAGCGTAGAGGCGCATCTGGAGACCCAGTACTTC	TRBV9	.	.	TRBJ2-5
CSVEVNNEQFF	TGCAGCGTTGAAGTTAACAATGAGCAGTTCTTC	TRBV29-1	.	.	TRBJ2-1
CASSPGQGVPTEAFF	TGCGCCAGCAGCCCCGGACAGGGAGTACCCACTGAAGCTTTCTTT	TRBV5-1	few	TRBD1	TRBJ1-1
CASSRTGIHGYTF	TGTGCCAGCAGCCGGACAGGGATTCATGGCTACACCTTC	TRBV12-3/TRBV12-4	few	TRBD1	TRBJ1-2
CASSFPTSGRVRREDYNEQFF	TGCGCCAGCAGCTTCCCCACTAGCGGGAGAGTCAGAAGGGAGGACTACAATGAGCAGTTCTTC	TRBV5-1	few	TRBD2	TRBJ2-1
CASRSATAGTEAFF	TGTGCCAGCAGAAGCGCCACAGCGGGCACTGAAGCTTTCTTT	TRBV7-6	.	.	TRBJ1-1
CASSYRMPGMVLAKNIQYF	TGCGCCAGCAGCTATCGAATGCCCGGTATGGTTCTAGCCAAAAACATTCAGTACTTC	TRBV4-3	.	.	TRBJ2-4
CASSDGIQETQYF	TGTGCCAGCAGCGACGGGATTCAAGAGACCCAGTACTTC	TRBV9	.	.	TRBJ2-5
CASSVDAGPYEQYF	TGTGCCAGCAGCGTAGACGCGGGGCCCTACGAGCAGTACTTC	TRBV9	few	.	TRBJ2-7
CSVVLAGLPYNEQFF	TGCAGCGTTGTCCTAGCGGGACTACCCTACAATGAGCAGTTCTTC	TRBV29-1	few	TRBD2	TRBJ2-1
CASSLRLAGGKNIQYF	TGCGCCAGCAGCTTGCGCCTAGCGGGAGGGAAAAACATTCAGTACTTC	TRBV5-1	.	TRBD2	TRBJ2-4
CASSFGTAEDGYTF	TGTGCCAGCAGTTTTGGGACAGCCGAGGATGGCTACACCTTC	TRBV12-3/TRBV12-4	.	TRBD1	TRBJ1-2
CASSLAGTGEAFF	TGCGCCAGCAGCTTGGCGGGGACCGGAGAAGCTTTCTTT	TRBV5-1	.	.	TRBJ1-1
CASSQEEGLAVSGANVLTF	TGTGCCAGCAGCCAAGAGGAAGGACTAGCGGTCTCTGGGGCCAACGTCCTGACTTTC	TRBV4-2	few	TRBD2	TRBJ2-6
CASSYPTVPNTGELFF	TGTGCCAGCAGCTACCCGACGGTACCGAACACCGGGGAGCTGTTTTTT	TRBV7-9	.	.	TRBJ2-2
CSVETGPYNEQFF	TGCAGCGTTGAGACAGGGCCATACAATGAGCAGTTCTTC	TRBV29-1	.	TRBD1	TRBJ2-1
CASSLYWDEQYF	TGTGCCAGCAGCTTATACTGGGACGAGCAGTACTTC	TRBV11-2	.	.	TRBJ2-7
CASSLMDTGELFF	TGCGCCAGCAGCTTGATGGATACCGGGGAGCTGTTTTTT	TRBV5-1	.	.	TRBJ2-2
CASSLVGGGADTQYF	TGTGCCAGCAGTTTAGTTGGCGGGGGGGCAGATACGCAGTATTTT	TRBV12-3/TRBV12-4	few	TRBD2	TRBJ2-3
CASSFGRGLGDTQYF	TGTGCCAGCAGCTTCGGGCGGGGGCTGGGAGATACGCAGTATTTT	TRBV7-2	.	.	TRBJ2-3
CASSLKGQGDYGYTF	TGTGCCAGCAGTTTAAAAGGACAGGGGGACTATGGCTACACCTTC	TRBV27	.	TRBD1	TRBJ1-2
CASSLSAGNSYEQYF	TGTGCCAGCAGCTTATCGGCGGGGAACTCCTACGAGCAGTACTTC	TRBV7-7	.	.	TRBJ2-7
CASSRISDNEKLFF	TGCGCCAGCAGCCGGATCAGTGATAATGAAAAACTGTTTTTT	TRBV4-3	few	.	TRBJ1-4
CSVGTLLTDTQYF	TGCAGCGTTGGGACTTTACTGACAGATACGCAGTATTTT	TRBV29-1	once	.	TRBJ2-3
CASSLRAVFYGYTF	TGTGCCAGCAGCCTCCGAGCAGTTTTTTATGGCTACACCTTC	TRBV12-3/TRBV12-4	.	.	TRBJ1-2
CASRYSSGSSYEQYF	TGTGCCAGCAGATATTCTAGCGGGAGCTCCTACGAGCAGTACTTC	TRBV27	.	TRBD2	TRBJ2-7
CSARGDRGSYNEQFF	TGCAGTGCTAGAGGGGATAGAGGCTCCTACAATGAGCAGTTCTTC	TRBV20-1	few	.	TRBJ2-1
CASMNYNEQFF	TGTGCCAGCATGAACTACAATGAGCAGTTCTTC	TRBV2	few	.	TRBJ2-1
CASSTWGLAGGYNEQFF	TGTGCCAGCAGTACGTGGGGACTAGCGGGGGGATACAATGAGCAGTTCTTC	TRBV12-3/TRBV12-4	.	TRBD2	TRBJ2-1
CASSLDRRNTQAFF	TGTGCCAGCAGCTTAGACAGGCGGAACACTCAAGCTTTCTTT	TRBV7-3	.	.	TRBJ1-1
CASSEHPSGHTDTQYF	TGTGCCAGCAGTGAACATCCTAGCGGACACACAGATACGCAGTATTTT	TRBV6-1	.	TRBD2	TRBJ2-3
CSAREKPISTYEQYF	TGCAGTGCTAGAGAGAAACCCATTTCAACCTACGAGCAGTACTTC	TRBV20-1	.	.	TRBJ2-7
CSARKASYEQYF	TGCAGTGCTAGGAAAGCCTCCTACGAGCAGTACTTC	TRBV20-1	.	.	TRBJ2-7
CASSLEGAGEQFF	TGTGCCAGCAGCTTGGAAGGGGCCGGTGAGCAGTTCTTC	TRBV5-8	.	.	TRBJ2-1
CASSPGLARSSYNEQFF	TGTGCCAGCAGCCCGGGACTAGCAAGGAGCTCCTACAATGAGCAGTTCTTC	TRBV12-3/TRBV12-4	.	TRBD2	TRBJ2-1
CASSLAPGGGYEQYF	TGTGCCAGCAGTTTAGCCCCGGGAGGTGGCTACGAGCAGTACTTC	TRBV12-3/TRBV12-4	few	TRBD2	TRBJ2-7